Given below is one T cell receptor (beta chain) in context. Its antigen remains unknown. This specimen belongs to a study of T cell repertoires in cytomegalovirus infection. Study-level findings and limits: In two of eight donors, the top clonotype was HLA-C-restricted CMV-specific.

V was pared by 7 bases and J by 1 base, with 16 bases between. CDR1 is MNHNS and CDR2 is SASEGT in the germline V gene. The CDR3 totals 15 residues. TCRdb fed the reads into MiXCR, producing one record per CDR3 protein. The top ten clones hold 30% to 40% of a sample with approximately 200,000 distinct CDR3 sequences, 28% of them seen once. Sequencing was carried out using PBMCs. The receptor comes from a human donor in good health (CMV status not recorded). Some clones in this sample may be carry-over from other donors' samples. The chain recombines TRBV6-1 with TRBJ1-1; perhaps TRBD1 as D (5 bases). As DNA, the CDR3 is TGTGCCAGCACGGGTCCTCTGGGGGGGAACACTGAAGCTTTCTTT. It is translated as CASTGPLGGNTEAFF.